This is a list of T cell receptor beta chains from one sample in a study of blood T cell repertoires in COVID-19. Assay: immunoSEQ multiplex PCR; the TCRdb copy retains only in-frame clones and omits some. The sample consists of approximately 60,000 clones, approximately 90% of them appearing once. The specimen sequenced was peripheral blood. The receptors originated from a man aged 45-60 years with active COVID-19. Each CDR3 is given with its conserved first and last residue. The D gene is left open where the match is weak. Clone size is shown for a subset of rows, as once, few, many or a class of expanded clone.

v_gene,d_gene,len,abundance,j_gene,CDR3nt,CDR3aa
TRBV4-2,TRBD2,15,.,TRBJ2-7,TGTGCCAGCAGCCAAGACGGACTAGCGCGGAACGAGCAGTACTTC,CASSQDGLARNEQYF
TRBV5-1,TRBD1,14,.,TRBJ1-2,TGCGCCAGCAGCTCGGGACAGCCCACCTATGGCTACACCTTC,CASSSGQPTYGYTF
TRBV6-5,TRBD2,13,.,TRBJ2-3,TGTGCCAGCAGGGTGGGACTAGCGGGGCCACAGTATTTT,CASRVGLAGPQYF
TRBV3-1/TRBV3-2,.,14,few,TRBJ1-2,TGTGCCAGCAGCCCGAGAGGCAGTAACTATGGCTACACCTTC,CASSPRGSNYGYTF
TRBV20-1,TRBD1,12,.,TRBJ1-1,TGCAGTGCTAGTCCACCGGGGACAGGTGCTTTCTTT,CSASPPGTGAFF
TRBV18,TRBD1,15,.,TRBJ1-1,TGTGCCAGCTCACCACTAGGACAGGGGGACACTGAAGCTTTCTTT,CASSPLGQGDTEAFF
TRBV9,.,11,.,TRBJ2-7,TGTGCCAGCAGCGACACCTACGAGCAGTACTTC,CASSDTYEQYF
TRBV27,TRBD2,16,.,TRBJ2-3,TGTGCCAGCAGTCGTCCCGAGGTAGCGGGAGGAAGTGCGCAGTATTTT,CASSRPEVAGGSAQYF
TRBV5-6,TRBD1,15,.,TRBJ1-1,TGTGCCAGCAGCTCAGGCCTGGACAGGGACACTGAAGCTTTCTTT,CASSSGLDRDTEAFF
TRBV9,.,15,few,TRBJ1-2,TGTGCCAGCAGCCCGAACTTGTTGAAAGATTATGGCTACACCTTC,CASSPNLLKDYGYTF
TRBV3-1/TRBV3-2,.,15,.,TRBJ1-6,TGTGCCAGCAGCCAAGATAACGGCTATAATTCACCCCTCCACTTT,CASSQDNGYNSPLHF
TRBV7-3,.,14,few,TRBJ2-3,TGTGCCAGCAGCCCAACCGGGACTCCAGATACGCAGTATTTT,CASSPTGTPDTQYF
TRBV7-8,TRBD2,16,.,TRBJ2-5,TGTGCCAGCAGCACACTAGCGGGGGGGTTAGGGGAGACCCAGTACTTC,CASSTLAGGLGETQYF
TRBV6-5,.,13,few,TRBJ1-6,TGTGCCAGCAGTTCCGAGATTAATTCACCCCTCCACTTT,CASSSEINSPLHF
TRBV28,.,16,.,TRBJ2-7,TGTGCCAGCAGTTTGGCAGAGGCGCATCACTCCTACGAGCAGTACTTC,CASSLAEAHHSYEQYF
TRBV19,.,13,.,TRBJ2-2,TGTGCCAGTAGTATTGAGGCCACCGGGGAGCTGTTTTTT,CASSIEATGELFF
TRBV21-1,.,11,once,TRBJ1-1,TGTGCCAGCACGTACGGGGAGGGAGCTTTCTTT,CASTYGEGAFF
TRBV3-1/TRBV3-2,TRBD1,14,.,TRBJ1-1,TGTGCCAGCAGCGACAGGGGGTATAACACTGAAGCTTTCTTT,CASSDRGYNTEAFF
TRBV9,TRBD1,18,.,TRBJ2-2,TGTGCCAGCAGCGTAGCAGGGACAGGGGGTTTGACCACCGGGGAGCTGTTTTTT,CASSVAGTGGLTTGELFF
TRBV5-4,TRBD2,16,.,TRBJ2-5,TGTGCCAGCAGACCTGGACTAGCGGGGGGGGATGAGACCCAGTACTTC,CASRPGLAGGDETQYF
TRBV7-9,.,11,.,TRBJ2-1,TGTGCCAGCAGCCCATACAATGAGCAGTTCTTC,CASSPYNEQFF
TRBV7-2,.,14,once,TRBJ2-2,TGTGCCAGCAGCTTGGACACTTACACCGGGGAGCTGTTTTTT,CASSLDTYTGELFF
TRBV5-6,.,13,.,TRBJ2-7,TGTGCCAGCAGCTCGGGATCCACCTACGAGCAGTACTTC,CASSSGSTYEQYF